Here is one TCR beta chain with its context. The sample is drawn from a study of shared clonotypes between healthy human individuals. Per germline, CDR1 SGHTA and CDR2 FQGTGA. The V end was cut by 2 bases, the J end by 4 bases, with 12 bases between. CDR3 length: 14 residues. Profiled with immunoSEQ multiplex PCR; TCRdb holds only in-frame clones, not every one. The sample records about 79,000 clones, about 65% being singletons. This TCR derives from a young man in good health. Sequencing used memory CD8+ T cells sorted from blood. Specified subset: CD45RO+ cells pooled with CCR7-negative TemRA cells. V usage is TRBV7-3 and J usage is TRBJ2-7; D remains unclear. The CDR3 spells CASSLAFPEYEQYF. The CDR3 DNA reads as TGTGCCAGCAGCTTAGCTTTCCCCGAGTACGAGCAGTACTTC.